This T cell receptor beta chain was sequenced in a study of control samples from healthy donors and cancer patients (dated by TCRdb to about 2020). Library preparation used the immunoSEQ multiplex PCR assay. The table comes from immuneACCESS by way of TCRdb, which keeps in-frame sequences with V and J called. Part of the clones is missing from these tables; in studies checked, under half for an unresolved V gene and the rest for unknown reasons. Counted in this sample were more than 90,000 clones; about 89% of them appeared once. The top ten hold 7.8% of the sample. About this clone: Which antigen it targets is not known. Base qualities are not recorded, but no much larger clone differs from it by a single base.

Sequenced sample: blood. The sequence was collected from a young man in good health.

The nucleotides read TGTGCCAGTAGGGGAGACAGATTCACTGAAGCTTTCTTT. It specifies CASRGDRFTEAFF. This chain is built from TRBV19 and TRBJ1-1, with TRBD1 perhaps the D gene, on 5 matching bases. The CDR3 starts with the cysteine, ends with the phenylalanine, and has 13 residues. The sequence is cut down to CDR3 DNA, 39 bases in frame from base 1. At the junction V is shortened by 6 bases and J by 4 bases, with 12 bases in between. Reading the germline V gene (reference sequence) gives CDR1 LNHDA and CDR2 SQIVND.